This TCR beta chain was sequenced during a study of early T cells in non-severe SARS-CoV-2 infection (dated by TCRdb to about 2021). General notes on the study: Because TCR sequencing was done on bulk RNA from unsorted whole blood, the alpha and beta chains could not be paired.

This clonotype was seen repeatedly, ten times or more. What this receptor recognizes is not known. Per-base quality was not reported, and no clone a single base away is much larger than it. Summary of the overall study and its limitations: VDJdb matching was skewed toward anti-spike CD8 responses, so virus-specific expansions were likely underestimated and private and CD4 specificities were missed.

The method behind the library was 5' RACE. Sequenced using a NextSeq 500. In the TCR library protocol, unique molecular identifiers were attached to individual cDNA molecules to correct for PCR bias and sequencing error. Both TCR alpha and beta chains were sequenced, and tight co-correlation was observed between alpha and beta sequence abundances in each sample. The published analysis was carried out like this. Decombinator V4 was used to annotate TCR sequences for V gene, J gene and CDR3. TCRs were defined as expanded if a significant change between any two time points was detected under a Poisson model with p below 0.0001. TCR abundances were normalised to the total number of TCRs sequenced per sample and were expressed as counts per million. MAIT TCRs were defined by TRAV1-2 paired with TRAJ12, TRAJ20 or TRAJ33, and iNKT TCRs by TRAV10 paired with TRAJ18. A search of VDJdb, accessed on 1 November 2021, was run for TCRs annotated to CMV, EBV and SARS-CoV-2, with TCRs annotated for multiple antigens excluded. TCRdb took the public reads, trimmed them with fastp at Q25, ran MiXCR for clone calling and kept in-frame beta chains. Every CDR3 protein is listed once, alongside the most common genes and DNA of its rows. These V and J calls are TCRdb output, not the study's own analysis. For this sample there are over 15,000 distinct CDR3 sequences; more than 5.5% appear just once. The ten biggest clones cover roughly 7.5% of the sample.

The CDR3 runs 14 residues from the cysteine to the phenylalanine. CDR3 DNA only is kept here, 42 bases in frame from base 1. Based on the germline V gene (reference sequence), the CDR1 and CDR2 sequences are LNHDA and SQIVND. At the junction V is shortened by 7 bases and J by 6 bases, with 18 bases in between. The study was a case-control design nested within a healthcare worker cohort in London, UK, with weekly nasopharyngeal swab PCR tests and blood sampling. Healthcare workers were recruited between 23 and 31 March 2020, during the week of the UK lockdown, and were followed weekly for up to about 15 weeks.

The material was whole blood, obtained at baseline. This TCR was sampled from an adult who was a healthcare worker with PCR-confirmed SARS-CoV-2 infection or an uninfected control (not recorded which). The rearrangement combines TRBV19 with TRBJ1-1; too little of a D gene remains to name it. The DNA is TGTGCCAGTATCCGATCGTCCCCCCTTCCTGAAGCTTTCTTT. Its product reads: CASIRSSPLPEAFF.